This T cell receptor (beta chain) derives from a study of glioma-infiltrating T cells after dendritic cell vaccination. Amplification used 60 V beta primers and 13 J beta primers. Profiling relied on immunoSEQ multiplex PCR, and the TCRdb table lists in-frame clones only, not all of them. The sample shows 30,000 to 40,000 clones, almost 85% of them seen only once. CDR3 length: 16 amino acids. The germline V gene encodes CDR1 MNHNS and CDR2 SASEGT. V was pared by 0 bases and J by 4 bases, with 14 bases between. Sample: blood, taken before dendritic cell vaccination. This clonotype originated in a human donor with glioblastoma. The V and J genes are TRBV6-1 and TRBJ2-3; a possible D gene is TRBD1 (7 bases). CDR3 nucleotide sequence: TGTGCCAGCAGTGAAGCTTCAGGGGGAGGTTCAGATACGCAGTATTTT. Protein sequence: CASSEASGGGSDTQYF.